The rows below give T cell receptor beta chains drawn from one sample of a study of blood T cells in healthy people across ages. MiXCR, applied by TCRdb to the 5' RACE reads, yields one record per CDR3 protein. The sample has about 800,000 distinct CDR3 sequences, roughly 25% seen once. The same sample was also studied in work on T cells of mothers and their children.

The sequenced sample consisted of blood. The source is a boy between 5 and 17 years old in good health. Each CDR3 is given with its conserved first and last residue. The D gene is left open where the match is weak. The listing skips clone size in some rows; elsewhere it reads once, few, many or a size class.

DNA | CDR3 | V | D | size | J
TGTGCCAGCAGTTCCCGACAGGGGGCTATTGAGCAGTTCTTC | CASSSRQGAIEQFF | TRBV12-3/TRBV12-4 | TRBD1 | few | TRBJ2-1
TGTGCCAGCAGCGAGGCCCTGGGGGCAGAGACCCAGTACTTC | CASSEALGAETQYF | TRBV9 | - | - | TRBJ2-5
TGTGCCAGCAGCTTAGGACAGGGCACCGTCAATGAGCAGTTCTTC | CASSLGQGTVNEQFF | TRBV7-2 | TRBD1 | - | TRBJ2-1
TGCGCCAGCAGCCTTTCGCAGTTCAGCTCCTACGAGCAGTACTTC | CASSLSQFSSYEQYF | TRBV4-3 | - | few | TRBJ2-7
TGTGCCAGCGTTAGCGGGAGCTCCTACAATGAGCAGTTCTTC | CASVSGSSYNEQFF | TRBV27 | TRBD2 | few | TRBJ2-1
TGTGCCAGCAGCCAAGGGCCCGGGACAGAGGACTACGAGCAGTACTTC | CASSQGPGTEDYEQYF | TRBV4-2 | TRBD1 | few | TRBJ2-7
TGTGCCAGCAGCGCCGGTCAGCAGTCCTACGAGCAGTACTTC | CASSAGQQSYEQYF | TRBV7-2 | - | few | TRBJ2-7
TGTGCCAGCAGCCAAGACAGGGGAGACGAAAAACTGTTTTTT | CASSQDRGDEKLFF | TRBV7-9 | TRBD1 | many | TRBJ1-4
TGTGCCAGCTCACCAGTGCGACTAGCGGGGCACACAGATACGCAGTATTTT | CASSPVRLAGHTDTQYF | TRBV18 | TRBD2 | - | TRBJ2-3
TGCAGTGCAGAAAGGACAGGGCGATATGAGCAGTTCTTC | CSAERTGRYEQFF | TRBV20-1 | TRBD1 | - | TRBJ2-1
TGCAGTGCTAGAGACCAGGGCGTTGGAAACACCATATATTTT | CSARDQGVGNTIYF | TRBV20-1 | - | - | TRBJ1-3
TGTGCCAGCAGCAATGGGCCCCTCAGGGGGGGACTAGCGGGAGAGACCCAGTACTTC | CASSNGPLRGGLAGETQYF | TRBV21-1 | - | - | TRBJ2-5
TGCGCCAGCAGCTTGGCTAGTGGGAACGAGCAGTACTTC | CASSLASGNEQYF | TRBV5-1 | - | few | TRBJ2-7
TGCGCCAGCAGCCCAATAGGCCTAGGGGGTTACTCCTACGAGCAGTACTTC | CASSPIGLGGYSYEQYF | TRBV5-1 | - | few | TRBJ2-7
TGCAGCGTTGACAGCGGGACTAGCGGGATCCCCGGTGAGCAGTTCTTC | CSVDSGTSGIPGEQFF | TRBV29-1 | TRBD2 | few | TRBJ2-1
TGTGCCACCAGCAGAGTCCGAGGCACCCAAGAGACCCAGTACTTC | CATSRVRGTQETQYF | TRBV15 | - | many | TRBJ2-5
TGTGCCAGCAGTCCCCATTTATCCGGCGGGACCAAAAACATTCAGTACTTC | CASSPHLSGGTKNIQYF | TRBV27 | - | few | TRBJ2-4
TGTGCCAGCAGCTTAACGACTAGCGGGACCACAATGTACTTC | CASSLTTSGTTMYF | TRBV7-9 | TRBD2 | - | TRBJ2-7
TGTGCCAGCAGTTACTCTCGGGGCATCGGTGAGCAGTTCTTC | CASSYSRGIGEQFF | TRBV6-6 | - | - | TRBJ2-1
TGTGCCAGCAGTTACGCGGCGGGAGCAGTGGAAGAGACCCAGTACTTC | CASSYAAGAVEETQYF | TRBV6-2/TRBV6-3 | TRBD2 | few | TRBJ2-5
TGTGCCAGCAGCTTAGCCCCTGGAGTGACTGGGGCCAACGTCCCGACTTTC | CASSLAPGVTGANVPTF | TRBV7-2 | - | - | TRBJ2-6
TGTGCCAGCAGCCTTTATCCGGGACCTACTTACGAGCAGTACTTC | CASSLYPGPTYEQYF | TRBV9 | - | few | TRBJ2-7
TGCAGTGCTAGAGATACCGGCAGAATATATAGCAATCAGCCCCAGCATTTT | CSARDTGRIYSNQPQHF | TRBV20-1 | - | - | TRBJ1-5
TGTGCCAGCAGTCGACAAAGGGGCGCAACTAATGAAAAACTGTTTTTT | CASSRQRGATNEKLFF | TRBV28 | - | - | TRBJ1-4
TGTGCCACCGAGAGGGGAAGGACAGCAACTAATGAAAAACTGTTTTTT | CATERGRTATNEKLFF | TRBV6-1 | - | few | TRBJ1-4
TGTGCCAGCAGCTTAGGGGTAGGAACTAGCGGCAACTTC | CASSLGVGTSGNF | TRBV7-8 | TRBD2 | - | TRBJ2-5
TGTGCCAGCAGTTTATCGTTCTCTCCAACCTACGAGCAGTACTTC | CASSLSFSPTYEQYF | TRBV27 | - | few | TRBJ2-7
TGCAGTGCCGCCCGCACTGAAGCTTTCTTT | CSAARTEAFF | TRBV20-1 | - | - | TRBJ1-1
TGTGCCACCAGCAGAGGCCAGCGGGGGGCGGGAGAGACCCAGTATTTC | CATSRGQRGAGETQYF | TRBV15 | TRBD2 | few | TRBJ2-5
TGTGCCAGCAGTTTCACAGGCTGGGCTTTCTTT | CASSFTGWAFF | TRBV6-6 | - | - | TRBJ1-1
TGTGCCAGCAGCTTATTGGAGGGGGGTTCTATCAATGAGCAGTTCTTC | CASSLLEGGSINEQFF | TRBV11-2 | - | - | TRBJ2-1
TGTGCCAGCAGCCGTTACTCCCGGGACAGTAGCTATGGCTACACCTTC | CASSRYSRDSSYGYTF | TRBV7-2 | TRBD1 | - | TRBJ1-2
TGCGCCAGCAGCTCCGTGCATATCCAAGAGACCCAGTACTTC | CASSSVHIQETQYF | TRBV5-1 | - | - | TRBJ2-5
TGCAGCGTGTCCCGGGATCCACAAGAGACCCAGTACTTC | CSVSRDPQETQYF | TRBV29-1 | - | few | TRBJ2-5
TGTGCCAGCAGCCAAGTAGGGGTTCCCAACGAGCAGTACTTC | CASSQVGVPNEQYF | TRBV14 | - | - | TRBJ2-7
TGTGCCAGCAGTTACTCTGAAAGCTCCTACAATGAGCAGTTCTTC | CASSYSESSYNEQFF | TRBV6-5 | - | few | TRBJ2-1
TGCAGCGTTGAAGCCGCTTGGGACGACAGGGATAACTATGGCTACACCTTC | CSVEAAWDDRDNYGYTF | TRBV29-1 | TRBD1 | - | TRBJ1-2
TGTGCCAGCAGCGCTCAGACAGGCCCCGACTCCTACGAGCAGTACTTC | CASSAQTGPDSYEQYF | TRBV9 | - | - | TRBJ2-7
TGCAGCGTTGAGGGGGACGGGGGGCACGAGCAGTACTTC | CSVEGDGGHEQYF | TRBV29-1 | - | few | TRBJ2-7
TGTGCCAGCAGCTCCGGAGGGGGGCTGGGCAATCAGCCCCAGCATTTT | CASSSGGGLGNQPQHF | TRBV5-4 | - | - | TRBJ1-5
TGTGCCAGCAGCTTGGAATATAATTCACCCCTCCACTTT | CASSLEYNSPLHF | TRBV5-4 | - | - | TRBJ1-6
TGTGCCAGCAGCTTAAACGGCGGGGAGTCCTACAATGAGCAGTTCTTC | CASSLNGGESYNEQFF | TRBV7-3 | - | - | TRBJ2-1
TGTGCCAGCAGCCAATACAGGGTAGGGAACATTCGGTACTTC | CASSQYRVGNIRYF | TRBV3-1 | - | few | TRBJ2-4
TGTGCCAGCAGGGATGTCGAAAACACCATATATTTT | CASRDVENTIYF | TRBV25-1 | - | - | TRBJ1-3
TGTGCCAGCTCTTTACAGGGTTCGAGTGAAAAACTGTTTTTT | CASSLQGSSEKLFF | TRBV7-9 | - | - | TRBJ1-4